This T cell receptor (beta chain) was recovered during a study of shared clonotypes between healthy human individuals. Across the study: Three plates were used per donor for CD4 naive, three for CD4 memory, two for CD8 naive and one for CD8 memory.

Repertoires were generated with immunoSEQ multiplex PCR, while TCRdb's copy carries only in-frame clones and drops some. Here the sample spans around 550,000 clones, 90% to 96% being singletons. Per the germline V gene, CDR1 is MGHDK and CDR2 is SYGVNS. This CDR3 spans 13 amino acids. V lost 8 bases to trimming and J lost 3 bases; unmatched junction nucleotides: 4. This receptor was taken from a woman in her twenties or thirties in good health. V is TRBV25-1 and J is TRBJ2-3; 8 nucleotides line up with TRBD2. Sequencing used naive CD4+ T cells sorted from blood. The subset was: CD45RA+ positively selected. CDR3 region: CASCSGRTDTQYF. DNA of the CDR3: TGTGCCAGCTGCAGCGGGAGAACAGATACGCAGTATTTT.